The following is a T cell receptor (beta chain) sequence with its context. TCRdb keeps only in-frame clones here, not all; method: immunoSEQ multiplex PCR. This table holds roughly 34,000 clones, 70% to 90% found once. This sample is drawn from a study of blood T cell repertoires in COVID-19. The sequence came from a woman older than 75 with active or convalescent COVID-19. The sequenced material came from peripheral blood.

CDR3 DNA: TGTGCCAGCAGCGAGGACAGGGGATCCTGGTCAGATACGCAGTATTTT. Residues: CASSEDRGSWSDTQYF. The chain couples TRBV27 to TRBJ2-3, with TRBD1 matching 9 bases. Germline V gene sequence: CDR1 MNHEY, CDR2 SMNVEV (reference sequence). This CDR3 has 16 amino acids. Trimming removed 6 bases from V and 4 bases from J; junction bases left unmatched: 11.